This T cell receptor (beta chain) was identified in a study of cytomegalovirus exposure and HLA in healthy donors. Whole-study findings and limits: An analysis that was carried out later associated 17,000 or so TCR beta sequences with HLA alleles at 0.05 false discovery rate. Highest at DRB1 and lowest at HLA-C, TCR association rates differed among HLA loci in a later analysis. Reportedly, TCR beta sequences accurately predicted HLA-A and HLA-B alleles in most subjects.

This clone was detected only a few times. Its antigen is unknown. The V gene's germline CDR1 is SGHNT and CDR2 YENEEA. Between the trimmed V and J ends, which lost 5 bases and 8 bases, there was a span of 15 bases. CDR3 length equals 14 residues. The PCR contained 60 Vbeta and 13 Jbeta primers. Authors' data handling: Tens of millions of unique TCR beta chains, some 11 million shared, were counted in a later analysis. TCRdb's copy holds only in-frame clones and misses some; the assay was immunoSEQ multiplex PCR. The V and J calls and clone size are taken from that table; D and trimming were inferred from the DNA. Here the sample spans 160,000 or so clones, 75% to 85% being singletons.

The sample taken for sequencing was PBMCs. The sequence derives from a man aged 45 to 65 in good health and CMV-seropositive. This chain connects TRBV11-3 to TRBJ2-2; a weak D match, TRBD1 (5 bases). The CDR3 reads CASSPGQDGGELFF. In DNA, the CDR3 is TGTGCCAGCAGCCCAGGGCAGGACGGGGGGGAGCTGTTTTTT.